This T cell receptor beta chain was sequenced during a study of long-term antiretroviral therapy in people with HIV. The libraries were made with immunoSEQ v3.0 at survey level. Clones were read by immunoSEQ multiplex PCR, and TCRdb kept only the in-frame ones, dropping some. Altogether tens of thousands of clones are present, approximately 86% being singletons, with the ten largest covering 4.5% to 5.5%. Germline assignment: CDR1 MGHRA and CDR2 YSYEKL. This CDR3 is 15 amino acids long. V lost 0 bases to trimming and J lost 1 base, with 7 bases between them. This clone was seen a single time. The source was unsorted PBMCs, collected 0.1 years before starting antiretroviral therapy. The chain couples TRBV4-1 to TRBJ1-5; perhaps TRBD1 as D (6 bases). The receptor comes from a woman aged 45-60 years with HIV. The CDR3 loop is CASSQDRGSNQPQHF. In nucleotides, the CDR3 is TGCGCCAGCAGCCAAGACAGGGGAAGCAATCAGCCCCAGCATTTT.